Below, 27 T cell receptor beta chains from the same sample are listed, as sequenced in a study of cytotoxic CD8 clonotypes in ibrutinib-treated CLL. Data came from immunoSEQ multiplex PCR; TCRdb stores just in-frame clones and leaves some out. The profile shows about 180,000 clones, about 80% of them singletons. The sequences come from PBMCs, collected after 24 months of ibrutinib treatment. The receptors were gathered from a human donor with chronic lymphocytic leukemia.

Details on this clone: This same CDR3 is encoded by further DNA sequences in the sample. The chain links TRBV5-5 to TRBJ2-7, with a tentative D call TRBD1 (6 bases). The V end lost 1 base, the J end lost 4 bases, and 12 bases lay between the germline ends. The CDR3 loop spans 14 amino acids. Germline loops: CDR1 SGHKS, CDR2 YYEKEE (reference sequence). This CDR3 is CASSLSTGSYEQYF. CDR3 in DNA: TGTGCCAGCAGCTTGTCAACAGGGTCGTACGAGCAGTACTTC.

The chain combines TRBV5-1 with TRBJ1-4; D unclear. The CDR3 length is 14 residues. CDR1 is SGHRS, CDR2 YFSETQ, per germline. Trimming removed 0 bases at V and 7 bases at J, with 10 bases between. CDR3 amino acids: CASSLGMGAEKLFF. The CDR3 DNA reads TGCGCCAGCAGCTTGGGAATGGGAGCTGAAAAACTGTTTTTT.

This rearrangement joins TRBV6-5 to TRBJ1-2; TRBD1 might be the D (5 bases). The CDR3 totals 14 residues. Between the trimmed V and J ends, which lost 6 bases and 1 base, there was a span of 12 bases. Germline values: CDR1 MNHEY, CDR2 SVGAGI. CDR3 sequence reads: CASRSNRINYGYTF. The CDR3 nucleotides are TGTGCCAGCAGATCCAACAGGATTAACTATGGCTACACCTTC.

The rearrangement joins TRBV7-9 to TRBJ2-7; 7 bases are a match to TRBD2. The CDR3 runs 18 residues. Germline-derived CDR1 and CDR2 are SEHNR and FQNEAQ (reference sequence). The V and J ends lost 1 base and 4 bases, in that order; junction bases with no gene match: 16. DNA for the CDR3: TGTGCCAGCAGCTTAGTCTCAGGTGTGGCGGGAGTCGGTTACGAGCAGTACTTC. This codes for CASSLVSGVAGVGYEQYF.

The count of this clone is one. V usage is TRBV20-1 and J usage is TRBJ2-7; D is tentatively TRBD1 or TRBD2 (5 bases each). Germline lookup yields CDR1 DFQATT and CDR2 SNEGSKA (reference sequence). CDR3 size: 10 residues. With 7 bases removed from V and 3 bases from J, the gap between germline ends came to 7 bases. CDR3 residues: CSVGDYEQYF. The CDR3 coding sequence is TGCAGTGTGGGGGACTACGAGCAGTACTTC.

The chain joins TRBV6-5 to TRBJ1-1, with D possibly TRBD1 on 5 matching bases. Germline CDR1 is MNHEY and CDR2 is SVGAGI. This CDR3 has 15 residues. The V and J ends lost 6 bases and 2 bases respectively, with 16 bases between them. CDR3 amino acids: CASRPPRGDNTEAFF. In DNA, the CDR3 is TGTGCCAGCAGACCCCCTCGGGGGGACAACACTGAAGCTTTCTTT.

CDR3 amino acids: CASSLSGNGFGETQYF. DNA for the CDR3: TGTGCCAGCAGCCTTAGCGGGAATGGGTTTGGAGAGACCCAGTACTTC. This chain uses TRBV7-6 with TRBJ2-5, with 8 bases that match TRBD2. Germline trimming cut 5 bases from V and 4 bases from J; bases unmatched to any gene: 12. Per the germline V gene, CDR1 is SGHVS and CDR2 is FNYEAQ. The CDR3 has 16 residues.

The chain has TRBV9 and TRBJ1-3, with D perhaps TRBD1 (6 bases). Germline-derived CDR1 and CDR2 are SGDLS and YYNGEE. The CDR3 length is 15 residues. Trimming took off 0 bases at V and 2 bases at J, with 9 bases between the two ends. Here the CDR3 DNA reads TGTGCCAGCAGCGTAGCAACAGGGACTGGAAACACCATATATTTT. This translates into CASSVATGTGNTIYF.

This clone was seen once. The rearrangement joins TRBV5-1 to TRBJ2-7, with TRBD1 identical over 7 bases. Germline CDR1 and CDR2: SGHRS and YFSETQ. Losses at the gene ends were 1 base for V and 5 bases for J; bases not matched to a gene: 9. This CDR3 has 15 amino acids. The CDR3 coding sequence is TGCGCCAGCAGCTTGAGTCCCGACAGGGTCCACGAGCAGTACTTC. Translating gives CASSLSPDRVHEQYF.

The rearrangement links TRBV5-1 to TRBJ2-1; TRBD2 matches 11 bases. The CDR3 extends over 17 amino acids. Germline-derived CDR1 and CDR2 are SGHRS and YFSETQ. V lost 3 bases and J lost 3; bases outside the gene matches: 8. The CDR3 is CASSSQTSGVLYNEQFF. CDR3 bases: TGCGCCAGCAGCTCCCAGACTAGCGGGGTACTCTACAATGAGCAGTTCTTC.

This chain uses TRBV5-1 with TRBJ1-2, with D perhaps matching TRBD1 (5 bases). The CDR3 is made up of 12 amino acids. V was trimmed by 0 bases and J by 6 bases, leaving 6 bases between them. Germline V gives CDR1 SGHRS, CDR2 YFSETQ. This CDR3 reads CASSLDRNGYTF. Here the CDR3 DNA reads TGCGCCAGCAGCTTGGACAGGAATGGCTACACCTTC.

The chain recombines TRBV7-3 with TRBJ2-3, with 8 bases identical to TRBD2. V was clipped by 4 bases and J by 1 base; unmatched bases: 13. CDR1 and CDR2 from the germline V gene are SGHTA and FQGTGA. This CDR3 spans 18 amino acids. CDR3 sequence: CASSSRGVGGGRTDTQYF. The CDR3 bases are TGTGCCAGCAGCTCCCGTGGGGTAGGCGGGGGGCGCACAGATACGCAGTATTTT.

This rearrangement joins TRBV7-9 to TRBJ1-4, with a tentative D call TRBD1 (5 bases). The germline V and J ends were trimmed by 5 bases and 5 bases, with 18 bases remaining between them. From germline, CDR1 is SEHNR and CDR2 FQNEAQ (reference sequence). The CDR3 is 16 amino acids. The CDR3 coding sequence is TGTGCCAGCAGCCAACTTAAAGGCGGGGGGAATGAAAAACTGTTTTTT. The encoded protein is CASSQLKGGGNEKLFF.

The V and J genes are TRBV5-1 and TRBJ1-4; TRBD1 matches 7 bases. The V gene's germline CDR1 is SGHRS and CDR2 YFSETQ. The CDR3 sequence is 15 residues long. V shed 4 bases, J shed 8 bases, and the junction held 11 bases outside the gene matches. CDR3 amino acids: CASSLRQGFGEKLFF. The CDR3 DNA sequence: TGCGCCAGCAGCCTAAGACAGGGCTTCGGAGAAAAACTGTTTTTT.

The chain employs TRBV7-9 and TRBJ2-1; D remains ambiguous. The CDR3 contains 13 residues. Trimming pared 1 base from V and 11 bases from J, leaving 12 bases between. Germline CDR1 reads SEHNR; CDR2 reads FQNEAQ (reference sequence). The CDR3 DNA reads TGTGCCAGCAGCTTAGACGGTAGGCAAAAGCAGTTCTTC. Its protein is CASSLDGRQKQFF.

In DNA form, the CDR3 reads TGTGCCTGGAATGCGGGAGGGTATTCCTACGAGCAGTACTTC. This codes for CAWNAGGYSYEQYF. The chain employs TRBV30 and TRBJ2-7, with 9 bases identical to TRBD2. The CDR3 contains 14 residues. Trimming at V came to 4 bases and at J to 1 base, leaving 5 bases not matched to a gene. Germline CDR1 reads GTSNPN; CDR2 reads SVGIG (reference sequence).

V gene TRBV6-1 combines with J gene TRBJ1-1; 8 bases match TRBD1. V lost 4 bases, J lost 10 bases, and 14 bases stayed unmatched. The V gene's germline CDR1 is MNHNS and CDR2 SASEGT. This CDR3 spans 15 amino acids. CDR3 in DNA: TGTGCCAGCAGTGGCTACAGGGGGTCCCCAGGTGGAGCTTTCTTT. Protein product: CASSGYRGSPGGAFF.

This chain uses TRBV28 with TRBJ2-6, with no clear D. Germline V gives CDR1 MDHEN, CDR2 SYDVKM. Trimming removed 5 bases at V and 0 bases at J, with 11 bases between. The CDR3 is 16 amino acids. This CDR3 is CASSTPDGSGANVLTF. DNA for the CDR3: TGTGCCAGCAGTACACCAGACGGCTCTGGGGCCAACGTCCTGACTTTC.

The chain carries TRBV11-2 and TRBJ2-1, with 13 bases lining up with TRBD2. The germline V gene has CDR1 SGHAT and CDR2 FQNNGV. This CDR3 has 17 residues. Trimming cost V 4 bases and J 0 bases; bases outside gene matches: 3. CDR3 sequence (DNA): TGTGCCAGCAGCTACTGGACTAGCGGGAGCTCCTACAATGAGCAGTTCTTC. Translation gives CASSYWTSGSSYNEQFF.

The chain couples TRBV7-2 to TRBJ1-3; weak D call: TRBD1 (5 bases). V was shortened by 5 bases and J by 1 base, with 9 bases between the two germline ends. The CDR3 extends over 14 amino acids. Per the germline V gene, CDR1 is SGHTA and CDR2 is FQGNSA. The CDR3 protein is CASSRQSSGNTIYF. The CDR3 DNA follows: TGTGCCAGCAGCCGACAGTCTTCTGGAAACACCATATATTTT.

This chain links TRBV18 with TRBJ2-3, with TRBD2 as a possible D gene (6 bases). Germline V gene lookup returns CDR1 KGHSH and CDR2 LQKENI. V was cut by 3 bases and J by 4 bases, with 11 bases left in between. The CDR3 consists of 14 residues. The CDR3 here is CASSPREFSDTQYF. CDR3 sequence (DNA): TGTGCCAGCTCACCCCGGGAGTTTTCAGATACGCAGTATTTT.

This rearrangement joins TRBV5-4 to TRBJ2-3; no definite D call. From germline, CDR1 is SGHNT and CDR2 YYREEE (reference sequence). V lost 0 bases and J 3 bases, leaving 8 bases between the germline ends. This CDR3 spans 14 amino acids. CDR3 DNA sequence: TGTGCCAGCAGCTTGGCGACTCGAACAGATACGCAGTATTTT. This encodes CASSLATRTDTQYF.

The chain joins TRBV19 to TRBJ1-1; D call uncertain. The V gene lost 3 bases and the J gene lost 4 bases, with 12 bases spanning the gap. CDR1 is LNHDA, CDR2 SQIVND, per germline (reference sequence). This CDR3 spans 14 amino acids. The CDR3 region is CASSIWARGTEAFF. In nucleotides, the CDR3 is TGTGCCAGTAGTATTTGGGCGCGGGGCACTGAAGCTTTCTTT.

This clone was detected a few times. The chain has TRBV6-1 and TRBJ1-1; D call uncertain. Trimming left V 5 bases short and J 2 bases short, with 9 bases between. Germline-derived CDR1 and CDR2 are MNHNS and SASEGT. This CDR3 has 13 amino acids. For the CDR3, the DNA is TGTGCCAGCAGTAGACGGATAAACACTGAAGCTTTCTTT. Residues: CASSRRINTEAFF.

The CDR3 spells CASRGGAAGELFF. CDR3 bases: TGCGCCAGCAGGGGCGGAGCCGCAGGGGAGCTGTTTTTT. The chain employs TRBV10-2 and TRBJ2-2, with D unclear. This CDR3 comprises 13 residues. Trimming took off 6 bases at V and 8 bases at J, with 13 bases between the two ends. The germline gives CDR1 WSHSY, CDR2 SAAADI.

This clone was recorded once. The rearrangement joins TRBV5-1 to TRBJ2-2; 8 bases are shared with TRBD1. The V gene's germline CDR1 is SGHRS and CDR2 YFSETQ. The CDR3 runs to 15 residues. Germline trimming cut 7 bases from V and 1 base from J; bases unmatched to any gene: 6. DNA for the CDR3: TGCGCCAGCCAACTAGGGACAGGGAACACCGGGGAGCTGTTTTTT. Translating it yields CASQLGTGNTGELFF.

The genes are TRBV11-3 and TRBJ2-1; TRBD2 agrees at 8 bases. Germline V CDR1 and CDR2: SGHNT, YENEEA. V was pared by 3 bases and J by 0 bases, with 16 bases of the junction left unmatched. The CDR3 runs 20 residues. The CDR3 DNA follows: TGTGCCAGCAGCTTGGGCACTGGGGGTAGCGGGGTGAGCTCCTACAATGAGCAGTTCTTC. Its protein is CASSLGTGGSGVSSYNEQFF. The full variable domain, completed using reference TRBV11-3 and TRBJ2-1, is EAGVVQSPRYKIIEKKQPVAFWCNPISGHNTLYWYLQNLGQGPELLIRYENEEAVDDSQLPKDRFSAERLKGVDSTLKIQPAELGDSAVYLCASSLGTGGSGVSSYNEQFFGPGTRLTVL.